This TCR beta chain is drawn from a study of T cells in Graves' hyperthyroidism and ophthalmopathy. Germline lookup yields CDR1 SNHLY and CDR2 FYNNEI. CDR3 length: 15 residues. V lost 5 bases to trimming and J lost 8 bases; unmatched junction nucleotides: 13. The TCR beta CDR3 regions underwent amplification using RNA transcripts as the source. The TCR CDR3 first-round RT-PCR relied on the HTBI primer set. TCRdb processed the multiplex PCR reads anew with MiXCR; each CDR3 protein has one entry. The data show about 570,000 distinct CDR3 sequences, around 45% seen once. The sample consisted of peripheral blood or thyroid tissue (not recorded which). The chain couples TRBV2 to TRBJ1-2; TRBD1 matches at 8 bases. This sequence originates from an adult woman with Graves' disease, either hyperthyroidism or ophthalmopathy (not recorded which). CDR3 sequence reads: CASSSEGQGAQGYTF. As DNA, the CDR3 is TGTGCCAGCAGTTCCGAGGGGCAGGGGGCGCAAGGCTACACCTTC.